The 24 T cell receptor beta chains given below trace back to one sample, sequenced in a study of T cells in Graves' hyperthyroidism and ophthalmopathy. It was RNA transcripts that yielded the amplified TCR beta CDR3 regions. First-round RT-PCR of the TCR CDR3 relied on the HTBI primer set. Using its own MiXCR run on the multiplex PCR reads, TCRdb lists one record per CDR3 protein. The table includes about 300,000 distinct CDR3 sequences, roughly 13% detected once. The sample comprised blood. These receptor sequences come from a woman in her thirties or forties with Graves' hyperthyroidism.

The sample holds many counts of this clonotype. V is TRBV2 and J is TRBJ2-1, with D maybe TRBD2 (5 bases). V was shortened by 6 bases and J by 0 bases, with 9 bases between the two germline ends. CDR1 SNHLY and CDR2 FYNNEI come from the germline V gene. The CDR3 sequence is 14 residues long. The CDR3 bases are TGTGCCAGCAGGGTAGCGAGCTCCTACAATGAGCAGTTCTTC. This sequence encodes CASRVASSYNEQFF.

This clonotype was picked up many times. The chain links TRBV24-1 to TRBJ2-1, with 10 bases aligning to TRBD2. The length of the CDR3 is 16 residues. Trimming removed 2 bases from V and 7 bases from J; junction bases left unmatched: 7. Germline V gives CDR1 KGHDR, CDR2 SFDVKD. The DNA for the CDR3 is TGTGCCACCAGTGATTCACGGGGACTAGCGAATAATGAGCAGTTCTTC. This gives the protein CATSDSRGLANNEQFF.

This clonotype was seen a few times. A much bigger clone sits one base away, suggesting this may be a read error. The chain combines TRBV28 with TRBJ2-5, with TRBD1 matching over 9 bases. V trimming: 2 bases; J trimming: 7 bases; junction bases outside the gene matches: 11. Germline-derived CDR1 and CDR2 are MDHEN and SYDVKM. The CDR3 runs to 16 residues. The CDR3 reads CASSLVGTGYRGTQYF. The DNA of the CDR3 is TGTGCCAGCAGTTTAGTGGGGACAGGGTATCGAGGGACCCAGTACTTC.

Comment on this clonotype: With a much larger clone just one base away, this may be a read error. V usage is TRBV11-1 and J usage is TRBJ2-5, with TRBD2 identical over 10 bases. Germline values: CDR1 SGHAT, CDR2 FQDESV (reference sequence). Unmatched junction bases numbered 11, after V lost 2 bases and J lost 5 bases. The CDR3 is 17 residues long. Written as DNA, the CDR3 is TGTGCCAGCAGCTTATCTGGACTAGCGGTTCCCCGGGAGACCCAGTACTTC. Amino acids: CASSLSGLAVPRETQYF.

This clonotype was seen ten or more times. This CDR3 reads CSAREGGGFADTQYF. For the CDR3, the DNA is TGCAGTGCTAGAGAGGGCGGGGGGTTCGCAGATACGCAGTATTTT. The genes are TRBV20-1 and TRBJ2-3; 8 nucleotides line up with TRBD2. CDR1 DFQATT and CDR2 SNEGSKA come from the germline V gene (reference sequence). Trimming took 0 bases from V and 4 from J; bases not matched to a gene: 6. This CDR3 contains 15 residues.

The gene calls are TRBV7-9 and TRBJ2-1; TRBD2 matches 12 bases. The CDR3 length is 16 residues. Germline loops: CDR1 SEHNR, CDR2 FQNEAQ (reference sequence). Trimming at V came to 5 bases and at J to 9 bases, leaving 11 bases not matched to a gene. The CDR3 DNA reads TGTGCCAGCAGCATGCCCGGACTAGCGGGACGGAGTGAGCAGTTCTTC. This sequence encodes CASSMPGLAGRSEQFF.

This clonotype was seen just once. The rearrangement links TRBV7-9 to TRBJ2-1; 7 nucleotides align to TRBD2. The length of the CDR3 is 14 residues. The V and J ends lost 8 bases and 4 bases, in that order; junction bases with no gene match: 8. Germline assignment: CDR1 SEHNR and CDR2 FQNEAQ (reference sequence). CDR3 sequence reads: CASGGGELYNEQFF. In nucleotides, the CDR3 is TGTGCCAGCGGGGGGGGGGAGCTTTACAATGAGCAGTTCTTC.

V is TRBV3-1 and J is TRBJ2-2, with D unresolved. Trimming removed 8 bases from V and 8 bases from J, with 12 bases in between. Germline V gives CDR1 LGHDT, CDR2 YNNKEL (reference sequence). This CDR3 contains 12 residues. The CDR3 DNA is TGTGCCAGCGGGTACCGAATTGGGGAGCTGTTTTTT. It encodes CASGYRIGELFF. The variable domain in full, completed from reference TRBV3-1 and TRBJ2-2, reads DTAVSQTPKYLVTQMGNDKSIKCEQNLGHDTMYWYKQDSKKFLKIMFSYNNKELIINETVPNRFSPKSPDKAHLNLHINSLELGDSAVYFCASGYRIGELFFGEGSRLTVL.

The chain is built from TRBV7-9 and TRBJ2-3, with D perhaps matching TRBD1 (6 bases). CDR3 length equals 15 residues. Germline CDR1 SEHNR, CDR2 FQNEAQ (reference sequence). Trimming took 1 base from V and 8 from J, leaving 16 bases between them. The DNA of the CDR3 is TGTGCCAGCAGCTTAGTTTCAGGGGTTCCTTCTACGCAGTATTTT. Translated, it gives CASSLVSGVPSTQYF. The complete variable domain, with remaining parts taken from reference TRBV7-9 and TRBJ2-3, reads DTGVSQNPRHKITKRGQNVTFRCDPISEHNRLYWYRQTLGQGPEFLTYFQNEAQLEKSRLLSDRFSAERPKGSFSTLEIQRTEQGDSAMYLCASSLVSGVPSTQYFGPGTRLTVL.

This clonotype occurred many times. V is TRBV19 and J is TRBJ1-1, with unresolved D. The CDR3 is made up of 14 amino acids. V gave up 3 bases and J gave up 2 bases, with 10 bases separating them. The germline gives CDR1 LNHDA, CDR2 SQIVND (reference sequence). CDR3 DNA: TGTGCCAGTAGTATCAGGACGCTAAACACTGAAGCTTTCTTT. It specifies CASSIRTLNTEAFF.

This clonotype has at least ten counts. The chain is built from TRBV11-2 and TRBJ2-5, with 14 bases aligning to TRBD2. CDR3 length: 15 amino acids. V dropped 5 bases and J dropped 7; count of bases not matched to a gene: 6. Germline V gene data show CDR1 as SGHAT and CDR2 as FQNNGV. For the CDR3, the DNA is TGTGCCAGCAGCCACGGGACTAGCGGGAGCTGGACCCAGTACTTC. Translation: CASSHGTSGSWTQYF.

This clonotype was counted ten times or more. This chain connects TRBV18 to TRBJ2-7; D remains ambiguous. This CDR3 contains 14 residues. V was trimmed by 1 base and J by 0 bases, leaving 7 bases between them. Germline V gene lookup returns CDR1 KGHSH and CDR2 LQKENI. CDR3 sequence (DNA): TGTGCCAGCTCACCACGAGCAGGCTCCTACGAGCAGTACTTC. It yields the protein CASSPRAGSYEQYF.

This sequence joins TRBV18 and TRBJ2-4, with TRBD1 identical over 7 bases. CDR3 length equals 14 residues. Trimming at V came to 3 bases and at J to 1 base, leaving 0 bases not matched to a gene. The V gene's germline CDR1 is KGHSH and CDR2 LQKENI. The CDR3 DNA reads TGTGCCAGCTCACCGACAGGGGCCAAAAACATTCAGTACTTC. This translates into CASSPTGAKNIQYF.

This clonotype was seen a handful of times. One end of the junction does not line up with germline, which may come from a read error. V and J are TRBV11-2 and TRBJ2-1; 10 positions match TRBD2. The CDR3 loop spans 15 amino acids. Germline V gene data show CDR1 as SGHAT and CDR2 as FQNNGV. Written as DNA, the CDR3 is TGTGCCAGCGGCTTAGTAGCGGGAGGCTACAATGAGCAGTTCTTC. Its translation is CASGLVAGGYNEQFF.

This clonotype showed up many times. The rearrangement uses TRBV28 and TRBJ2-1, with TRBD2 as a possible D gene (6 bases). Trimming removed 4 bases at V and 7 bases at J, with 20 bases between. There are 16 residues in the CDR3. Per the germline V gene, CDR1 is MDHEN and CDR2 is SYDVKM. In DNA form, the CDR3 reads TGTGCCAGCAGTTCCCTCCCTCCGCGGGACGGTAATGAGCAGTTCTTC. Translating gives CASSSLPPRDGNEQFF.

This clonotype was counted only a few times. The rearrangement joins TRBV19 to TRBJ2-5; D call uncertain. Germline assignment: CDR1 LNHDA and CDR2 SQIVND (reference sequence). This CDR3 spans 15 amino acids. The V and J ends lost 5 bases and 0 bases respectively, with 13 bases between them. CDR3 sequence: CASSSVAFYQETQYF. The CDR3, as DNA: TGTGCCAGTAGTTCGGTTGCTTTTTACCAAGAGACCCAGTACTTC.

This clonotype was observed many times. This chain joins TRBV15 and TRBJ1-5; D call uncertain. Germline CDR1 is LNHNV and CDR2 is YYDKDF (reference sequence). Between the trimmed V and J ends, which lost 3 bases and 6 bases, there was a span of 9 bases. The CDR3 consists of 13 residues. DNA of the CDR3: TGTGCCACCAGCAGGGGTGACGGTCAGCCCCAGCATTTT. It is translated as CATSRGDGQPQHF.

This clonotype was seen at least ten times. J is TRBJ2-5 and V is TRBV12-3 or TRBV12-4; 12 nucleotides line up with TRBD2. With V trimmed by 6 bases and J by 5 bases, 7 bases remained unmatched. This CDR3 has 15 amino acids. CDR3 in DNA: TGTGCCAGCAGCCCTAGCGGGAGGGCCGATGAGACCCAGTACTTC. Translated: CASSPSGRADETQYF.

This clonotype was counted ten times or more. The CDR3 DNA follows: TGTGCCAGCAGCCCTTCTTTTAGCTCCTACAATGAGCAGTTCTTC. Translation gives CASSPSFSSYNEQFF. This sequence joins TRBV7-9 and TRBJ2-1, with D unclear. V was shortened by 5 bases and J by 0 bases, with 11 bases between the two germline ends. CDR1 is SEHNR and CDR2 is FQNEAQ in the germline V gene (reference sequence). CDR3 length: 15 residues.

The chain recombines TRBV5-1 with TRBJ1-4; no clear D. Trimming stripped 9 bases from V and 5 bases from J, with 14 bases between. CDR1 and CDR2 (germline): SGHRS, YFSETQ. The CDR3 spans 13 residues. The CDR3 DNA sequence: TGCGCCACCTCGACGAGTACGAATGAAAAACTGTTTTTT. Translating it yields CATSTSTNEKLFF.

This clonotype was seen repeatedly, ten times or more. The chain joins TRBV11-3 to TRBJ1-1; unclear D gene. This CDR3 has 13 residues. From germline, CDR1 is SGHNT and CDR2 YENEEA. Between the trimmed V and J ends, which lost 5 bases and 3 bases, there was a span of 10 bases. The CDR3 region has the DNA TGTGCCAGCAGCCCCACAGCTTACACTGAAGCTTTCTTT. This codes for CASSPTAYTEAFF.

This clonotype came up many times. A read error may produce the germline difference seen at one junction end. The chain couples TRBV7-8 to TRBJ2-7; D perhaps matches TRBD1 (5 bases). Germline-derived CDR1 and CDR2 are SGHVS and FQNEAQ. CDR3 length: 11 residues. This CDR3 reads CASSLGAEQYF. The DNA of the CDR3 is TGTGCCAGCAGTTTAGGGGCAGAGCAGTACTTC.

This clonotype showed up many times. This chain links TRBV11-2 with TRBJ2-1, with TRBD1 as a possible D gene (6 bases). This CDR3 has 15 amino acids. Trimming stripped 0 bases from V and 2 bases from J, with 8 bases between. CDR1 and CDR2 (germline): SGHAT, FQNNGV. CDR3 coding DNA: TGTGCCAGCAGCTTAGACAGGGACACCTACAATGAGCAGTTCTTC. This encodes CASSLDRDTYNEQFF.

This clonotype was observed at least ten times. The chain couples TRBV6-5 to TRBJ1-2; no reliable D call. The CDR3 has 12 amino acids. The germline V gene has CDR1 MNHEY and CDR2 SVGAGI. V was shortened by 2 bases and J by 8 bases, with 9 bases between the two germline ends. CDR3 sequence (DNA): TGTGCCAGCAGTTACAGGCCCCCGGGCTACACCTTC. Amino acids: CASSYRPPGYTF.